These T cell receptor beta chains were read from a single sample in a study of cytomegalovirus exposure and HLA in healthy donors. Assay used: immunoSEQ multiplex PCR; TCRdb lists only in-frame clones, some missing. The table shows some 72,000 clones, with about 96% occurring only once. Sequences were obtained from PBMCs. The receptors here all came from a man between 18 and 35 years old in good health and CMV-seropositive. CDR3s include the opening cysteine and the closing phenylalanine or tryptophan.

J: TRBJ2-1
V: TRBV29-1
CDR3: CSVDQVGTLGGNEQFF

J: TRBJ2-1
V: TRBV11-2
CDR3: CASSIGLNNEQFF

J: TRBJ1-2
V: TRBV4-1
CDR3: CASSQVFSRDRGGGYGYTF

J: TRBJ1-1
V: TRBV5-1
CDR3: CASRGPGQGNTEAFF

J: TRBJ2-1
V: TRBV10-3
CDR3: CAISEPTSGAYNEQFF

J: TRBJ2-7
V: TRBV7-9
CDR3: CASSLPGAYEQYF

J: TRBJ1-1
V: TRBV7-9
CDR3: CATTTVPTEAFF

J: TRBJ2-1
V: TRBV30
CDR3: CAWGDRGRDEQFF

J: TRBJ2-3
V: TRBV7-2
CDR3: CASSESAGRALDTQYF

J: TRBJ2-7
V: TRBV7-9
CDR3: CASGGALEQYF

J: TRBJ2-7
V: TRBV6-5
CDR3: CASSDSSYEQYF

J: TRBJ1-1
V: TRBV7-8
CDR3: CASRDGKNTEAFF

J: TRBJ2-7
V: TRBV6-1
CDR3: CASSETGLAGGPKEQYF

J: TRBJ1-1
V: TRBV19
CDR3: CASSPTGFDTEAFF

J: TRBJ2-1
V: TRBV11-3
CDR3: CASSLSGTYNEQFF

J: TRBJ2-3
V: TRBV28
CDR3: CASSPTLADTQYF

J: TRBJ2-1
V: TRBV14
CDR3: CASSQGTSGTNSYNEQFF

J: TRBJ2-5
V: TRBV2
CDR3: CASSSYLQTQYF

J: TRBJ2-5
V: TRBV14
CDR3: CASSHRDRLTETQYF

J: TRBJ2-1
V: TRBV18
CDR3: CASSQQDRTYNEQFF

J: TRBJ2-7
V: TRBV6-1
CDR3: CASSETGQGIPYEQYF

J: TRBJ2-1
V: TRBV5-6
CDR3: CASRTDPGSRYNEQFF

J: TRBJ2-5
V: TRBV18
CDR3: CASSPTGGLGETQYF

J: TRBJ2-3
V: TRBV28
CDR3: CASSLGQGHTDTQYF

J: TRBJ2-1
V: TRBV5-1
CDR3: CASSLELAGSYNEQFF

J: TRBJ2-2
V: TRBV27
CDR3: CASTGGRSLAGELFF

J: TRBJ2-1
V: TRBV4-1
CDR3: CASSQVASVGQFF

J: TRBJ1-1
V: TRBV11-3
CDR3: CASSPTLNTEAFF

J: TRBJ2-1
V: TRBV29-1
CDR3: CSAYGTSGSYEQFF

J: TRBJ2-7
V: TRBV7-9
CDR3: CASSLAGLASYEQYF

J: TRBJ2-1
V: TRBV6-1
CDR3: CASSLAGAYNEQFF

J: TRBJ1-2
V: TRBV6-1
CDR3: CASSEFGDEGGYTF

J: TRBJ1-1
V: TRBV19
CDR3: CARPLPGAFF

J: TRBJ1-5
V: TRBV27
CDR3: CASSLAYSNQPQHF

J: TRBJ2-3
V: TRBV2
CDR3: CASRWGRPDTQYF

J: TRBJ2-7
V: TRBV27
CDR3: CASSSIRSIYEQYF

J: TRBJ1-4
V: TRBV18
CDR3: CASSPYNEKLFF

J: TRBJ2-1
V: TRBV30
CDR3: CAWRRWAGSNEQFF

J: TRBJ1-3
V: TRBV13
CDR3: CASSLRDANIYF

J: TRBJ2-6
V: TRBV6-4
CDR3: CASSDGTGGAGANVLTF

J: TRBJ1-3
V: TRBV9
CDR3: CASSVDRGLSYGNTIYF

J: TRBJ2-7
V: TRBV5-6
CDR3: CASSSGHAEEQYF

J: TRBJ2-7
V: TRBV4-2
CDR3: CASSQGEGLYEQYF

J: TRBJ1-1
V: TRBV14
CDR3: CASSPAEGRFTEAFF

J: TRBJ2-7
V: TRBV7-8
CDR3: CASRGGTLNEQYF

J: TRBJ2-1
V: TRBV30
CDR3: CAWSASLPNEQFF

J: TRBJ2-3
V: TRBV27
CDR3: CASSGTGGSTQYF

J: TRBJ1-2
V: TRBV18
CDR3: CASSPTGEYGYTF

J: TRBJ1-1
V: TRBV15
CDR3: CATSFRQGSTEAFF